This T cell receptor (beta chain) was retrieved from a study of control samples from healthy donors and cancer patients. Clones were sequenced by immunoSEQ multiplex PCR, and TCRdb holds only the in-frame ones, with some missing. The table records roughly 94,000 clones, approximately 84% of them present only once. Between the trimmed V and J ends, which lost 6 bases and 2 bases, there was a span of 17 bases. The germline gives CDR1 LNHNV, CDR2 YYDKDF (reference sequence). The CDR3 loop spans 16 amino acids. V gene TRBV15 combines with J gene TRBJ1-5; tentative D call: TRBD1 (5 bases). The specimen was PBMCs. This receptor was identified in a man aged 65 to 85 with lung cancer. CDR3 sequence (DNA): TGTGCCACCAGTAGTGGCGAGCGGGGCCGCAATCAGCCCCAGCATTTT. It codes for CATSSGERGRNQPQHF.